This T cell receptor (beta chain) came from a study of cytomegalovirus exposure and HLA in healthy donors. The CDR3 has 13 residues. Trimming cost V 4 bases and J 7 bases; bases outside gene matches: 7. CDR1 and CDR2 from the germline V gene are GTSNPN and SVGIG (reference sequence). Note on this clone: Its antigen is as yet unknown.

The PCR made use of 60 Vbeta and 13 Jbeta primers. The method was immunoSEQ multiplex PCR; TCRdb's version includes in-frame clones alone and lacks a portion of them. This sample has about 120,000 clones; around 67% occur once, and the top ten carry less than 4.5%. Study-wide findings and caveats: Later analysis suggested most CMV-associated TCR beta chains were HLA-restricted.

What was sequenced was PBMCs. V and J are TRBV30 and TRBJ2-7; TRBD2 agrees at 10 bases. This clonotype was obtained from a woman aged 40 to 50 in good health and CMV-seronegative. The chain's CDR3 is CAWTKLAGREQYF. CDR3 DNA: TGTGCCTGGACAAAACTAGCGGGGAGGGAGCAGTACTTC.